This is a list of T cell receptor beta chains from one sample in a study of cytomegalovirus exposure and HLA in healthy donors. Sequencing used immunoSEQ multiplex PCR; TCRdb keeps in-frame clones, though not all of them. The sample yields some 150,000 clones, around 67% seen once. Sequencing was carried out using PBMCs. These TCRs come from a man between 18 and 35 years old in good health and CMV-seropositive. Each CDR3 is given with its conserved first and last residue. The D gene is left open where the match is weak. Where a row states a size, it is once, few, many or the class of an expanded clone; other rows omit it.

CDR3nt: TGTGCCAGCAGTCCGTACAGGGACCAACATGAGCAGTTCTTC
CDR3aa: CASSPYRDQHEQFF
j_gene: TRBJ2-1
v_gene: TRBV27
abundance: few
d_gene: .

CDR3nt: TGTGCCAGCAGACGGGGGACTTGGTATGGCTACACCTTC
CDR3aa: CASRRGTWYGYTF
j_gene: TRBJ1-2
v_gene: TRBV28
abundance: .
d_gene: .

CDR3nt: TGTGCCAGCAGTCCTAGGACAGGACTGAACGAGCAGTACTTC
CDR3aa: CASSPRTGLNEQYF
j_gene: TRBJ2-7
v_gene: TRBV27
abundance: .
d_gene: TRBD1

CDR3nt: TGCAGCTCTTTGGGGGGAGGGACTGAAGCTTTCTTT
CDR3aa: CSSLGGGTEAFF
j_gene: TRBJ1-1
v_gene: TRBV29-1
abundance: .
d_gene: .

CDR3nt: TGTGCCAGCAGTGAGGCAGGGAACTATGGCTACACCTTC
CDR3aa: CASSEAGNYGYTF
j_gene: TRBJ1-2
v_gene: TRBV6-1
abundance: .
d_gene: .

CDR3nt: TGTGCCGGGGGACAGGGGACTAACTATGGCTACACCTTC
CDR3aa: CAGGQGTNYGYTF
j_gene: TRBJ1-2
v_gene: TRBV28
abundance: once
d_gene: TRBD1

CDR3nt: TGTGCCAGCACCCAGGTTTCCAATGAGCAGTTCTTC
CDR3aa: CASTQVSNEQFF
j_gene: TRBJ2-1
v_gene: TRBV28
abundance: .
d_gene: .

CDR3nt: TGTGCCAGCAGCTTCGGGTTGAGCAATCAGCCCCAGCATTTT
CDR3aa: CASSFGLSNQPQHF
j_gene: TRBJ1-5
v_gene: TRBV5-6
abundance: .
d_gene: .

CDR3nt: TGTGCCAGCAGTTACCGAGGGGGTTTCGGAAACACCATATATTTT
CDR3aa: CASSYRGGFGNTIYF
j_gene: TRBJ1-3
v_gene: TRBV6-5
abundance: .
d_gene: .

CDR3nt: TGTGCCAGTAGTACCTACGTCCAGGGAGAGACCCAGTACTTC
CDR3aa: CASSTYVQGETQYF
j_gene: TRBJ2-5
v_gene: TRBV19
abundance: .
d_gene: .

CDR3nt: TGTGCCAGCAGCTTACGTCCCGAACCCCTCTTAACAGTTAACACTGAAGCTTTCTTT
CDR3aa: CASSLRPEPLLTVNTEAFF
j_gene: TRBJ1-1
v_gene: TRBV7-9
abundance: .
d_gene: .

CDR3nt: TGTGCCAGCACCTCTTGGACAGCCAGCGGGGAGCTGTTTTTT
CDR3aa: CASTSWTASGELFF
j_gene: TRBJ2-2
v_gene: TRBV11-3
abundance: .
d_gene: .

CDR3nt: TGTGCCAGCAGCCAAGATCTCATAGTTCGCAATGAGCAGTTCTTC
CDR3aa: CASSQDLIVRNEQFF
j_gene: TRBJ2-1
v_gene: TRBV14
abundance: .
d_gene: .

CDR3nt: TGTGCCAGCTCCATACAAGGGGTGGGCGCTGAAGCTTTCTTT
CDR3aa: CASSIQGVGAEAFF
j_gene: TRBJ1-1
v_gene: TRBV18
abundance: .
d_gene: .

CDR3nt: TGTGCCATCAGTGCTAGCGGGAGCTACGAGCAGTACTTC
CDR3aa: CAISASGSYEQYF
j_gene: TRBJ2-7
v_gene: TRBV10-3
abundance: .
d_gene: TRBD2

CDR3nt: TGTGCCAGCAGCCCTTGGACAGGAGGAAACATTCAGTACTTC
CDR3aa: CASSPWTGGNIQYF
j_gene: TRBJ2-4
v_gene: TRBV6-5
abundance: .
d_gene: TRBD1

CDR3nt: TGTGCCAGCTCACCCACCCCCCTAGCGGGGGGGCAGGAAGAGACCCAGTACTTC
CDR3aa: CASSPTPLAGGQEETQYF
j_gene: TRBJ2-5
v_gene: TRBV18
abundance: .
d_gene: TRBD2